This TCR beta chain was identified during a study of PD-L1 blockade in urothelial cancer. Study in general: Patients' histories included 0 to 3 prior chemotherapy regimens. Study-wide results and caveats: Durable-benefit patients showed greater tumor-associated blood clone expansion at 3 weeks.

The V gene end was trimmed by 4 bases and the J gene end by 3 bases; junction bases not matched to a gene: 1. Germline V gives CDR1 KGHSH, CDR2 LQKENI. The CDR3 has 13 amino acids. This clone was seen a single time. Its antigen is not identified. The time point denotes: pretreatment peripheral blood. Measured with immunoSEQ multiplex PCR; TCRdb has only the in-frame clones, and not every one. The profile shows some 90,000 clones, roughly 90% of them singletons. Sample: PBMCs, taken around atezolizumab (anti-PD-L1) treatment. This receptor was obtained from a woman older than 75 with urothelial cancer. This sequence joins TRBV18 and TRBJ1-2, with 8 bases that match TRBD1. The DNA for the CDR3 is TGTGCCAGCTCACAGACAGGGGACTATGGCTACACCTTC. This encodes CASSQTGDYGYTF.